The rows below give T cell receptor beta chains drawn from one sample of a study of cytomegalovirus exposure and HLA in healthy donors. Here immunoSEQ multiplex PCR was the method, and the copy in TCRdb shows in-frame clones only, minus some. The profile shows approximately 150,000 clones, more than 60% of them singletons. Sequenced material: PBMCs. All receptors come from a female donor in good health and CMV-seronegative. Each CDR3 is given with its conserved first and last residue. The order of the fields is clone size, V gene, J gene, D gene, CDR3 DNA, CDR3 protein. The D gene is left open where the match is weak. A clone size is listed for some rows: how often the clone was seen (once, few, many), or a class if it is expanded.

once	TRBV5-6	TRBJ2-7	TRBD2	TGTGCCAGCAGCTCGCTGGGACTAGCATCCTACGAGCAGTACTTC	CASSSLGLASYEQYF
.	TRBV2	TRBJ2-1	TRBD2	TGTGCCAGCGGGGGGGAGACCTACAATGAGCAGTTCTTC	CASGGETYNEQFF
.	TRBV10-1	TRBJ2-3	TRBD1	TGCGCCAGCACCATGGGACAGGGCCTGCGAAAGGCGTATTTT	CASTMGQGLRKAYF
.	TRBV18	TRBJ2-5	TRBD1	TGTGCCAGCTCACCACCGGGACAGGGGTACCAAGAGACCCAGTACTTC	CASSPPGQGYQETQYF
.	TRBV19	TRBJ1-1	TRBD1	TGTGCCAGTAGCCCCCGTGCCGGGACAGAGAACACTGAAGCTTTCTTT	CASSPRAGTENTEAFF
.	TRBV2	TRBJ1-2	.	TGTGCCAGCCACAGAAGCTATGGCTACACCTTC	CASHRSYGYTF
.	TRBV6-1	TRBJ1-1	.	TGTGCCACTCAACAGGAGCTAGGGGAAGCTTTCTTT	CATQQELGEAFF
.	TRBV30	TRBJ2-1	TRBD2	TGTGCCTGGAAAGCTAGCGGCAAGGGCTATGAGCAGTTCTTC	CAWKASGKGYEQFF
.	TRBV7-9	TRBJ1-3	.	TGTTCCAGCAGCTTAGGAGATCAGGGAACGGGAAACACCATATATTTT	CSSSLGDQGTGNTIYF
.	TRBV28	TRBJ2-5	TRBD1	TGTGCCAGCAGTTCCACAGGGGTAAGGCAAGAGACCCAGTACTTC	CASSSTGVRQETQYF
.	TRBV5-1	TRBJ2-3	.	TGCGCCAGCAGCTTGGGAACCGAGAAAGATACGCAGTATTTT	CASSLGTEKDTQYF
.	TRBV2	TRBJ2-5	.	TGTGCCAGCAGTGAACGCCTGCGGGAGACCCAGTACTTC	CASSERLRETQYF
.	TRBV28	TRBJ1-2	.	TGTGCCAGCACCCTCCCAGGGAACTATGGCTACACCTTC	CASTLPGNYGYTF
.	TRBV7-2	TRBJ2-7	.	TGTGCCAGCTGCCCTTCGACTGACTACGAGCAGTACTTC	CASCPSTDYEQYF
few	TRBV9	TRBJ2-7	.	TGTGCCAGCAGCGTAGGACTAGTAACTCACGAGCAGTACTTC	CASSVGLVTHEQYF
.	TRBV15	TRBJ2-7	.	TGTGCCACCAGCAGAGAAAGGGGCTACGAGCAGTACTTC	CATSRERGYEQYF